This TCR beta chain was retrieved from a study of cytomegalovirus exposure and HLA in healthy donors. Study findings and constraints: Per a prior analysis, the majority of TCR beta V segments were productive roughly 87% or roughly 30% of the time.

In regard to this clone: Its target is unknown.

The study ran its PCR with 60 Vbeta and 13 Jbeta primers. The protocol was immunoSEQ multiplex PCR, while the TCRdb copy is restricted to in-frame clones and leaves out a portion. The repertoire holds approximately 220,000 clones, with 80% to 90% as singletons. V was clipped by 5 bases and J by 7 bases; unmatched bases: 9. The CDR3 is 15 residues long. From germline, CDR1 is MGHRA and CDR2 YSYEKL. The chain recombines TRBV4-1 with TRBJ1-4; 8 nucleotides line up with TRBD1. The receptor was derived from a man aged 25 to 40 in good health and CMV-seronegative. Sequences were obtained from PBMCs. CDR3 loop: CASSLGAGGFEKLFF. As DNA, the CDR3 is TGCGCCAGCAGCTTAGGCGCAGGGGGCTTTGAAAAACTGTTTTTT.